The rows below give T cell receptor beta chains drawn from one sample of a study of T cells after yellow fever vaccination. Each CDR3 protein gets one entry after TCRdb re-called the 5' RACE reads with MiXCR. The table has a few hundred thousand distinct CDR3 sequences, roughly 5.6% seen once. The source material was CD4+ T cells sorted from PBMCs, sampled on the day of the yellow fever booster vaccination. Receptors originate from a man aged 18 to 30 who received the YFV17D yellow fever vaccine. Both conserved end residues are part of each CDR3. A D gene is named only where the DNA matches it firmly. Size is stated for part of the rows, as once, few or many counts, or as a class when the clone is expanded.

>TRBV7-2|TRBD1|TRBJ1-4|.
TGTGCCAGCAGCAGAGGGGACAGGGGGCTATCGGGCGAAAAACTGTTTTTT
CASSRGDRGLSGEKLFF
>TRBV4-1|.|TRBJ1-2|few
TGCGCCAGCAGCCAAGATACGAGCTATGGCTACACCTTC
CASSQDTSYGYTF
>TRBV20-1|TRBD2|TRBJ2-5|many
TGCAGTGCTATCCCTCTGCGGGGGGCACAAGAGACCCAGTACTTC
CSAIPLRGAQETQYF
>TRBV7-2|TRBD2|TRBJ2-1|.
TGTGCCAGCAGCTTTTCCGGGCTAGCGGGACCTGGGGACTACAATGAGCAGTTCTTC
CASSFSGLAGPGDYNEQFF
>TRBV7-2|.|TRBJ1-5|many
TGTGCCAGCAGCTTAGTAGGGTTAGGGGAAGGGAATCAGCCCCAGCATTTT
CASSLVGLGEGNQPQHF
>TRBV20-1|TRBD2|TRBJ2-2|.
TGCAGTGCAACAGCGGGGGGGCGGGTCACCGGGGAGCTGTTTTTT
CSATAGGRVTGELFF
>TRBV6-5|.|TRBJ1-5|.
TGTGCCAGCAGTGACCTTAGGGGGAAGGGTAATCAGCCCCAGCATTTT
CASSDLRGKGNQPQHF
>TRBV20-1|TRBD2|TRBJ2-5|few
TGCAGTGCTAGAGATCTAGCGGGGGGTCAAGAGACCCAGTACTTC
CSARDLAGGQETQYF
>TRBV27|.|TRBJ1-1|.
TGTGCCAGCAGTTCAATCGGGGGGCGCGTCACTGAAGCTTTCTTT
CASSSIGGRVTEAFF
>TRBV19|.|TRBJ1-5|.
TGTGCCAGTAGTATGGCCCCGGACGTGGGGCCCCAGCATTTT
CASSMAPDVGPQHF
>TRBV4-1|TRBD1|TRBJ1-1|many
TGCGCCAGCAGCCCACGGCAGGGGGTACGTACCACGGAAATGAACACTGAAGCTTTCTTT
CASSPRQGVRTTEMNTEAFF
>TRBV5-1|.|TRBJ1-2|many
TGCGCCAGCAGCTCCGGAGGTTCAGGGGACTATGGCTACACCTTC
CASSSGGSGDYGYTF
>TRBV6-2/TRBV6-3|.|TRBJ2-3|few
TGTGCCAGCAGAGAGCCCCGGACTAACACAGATACGCAGTATTTT
CASREPRTNTDTQYF
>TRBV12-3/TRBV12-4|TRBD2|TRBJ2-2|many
TGTGCCAGCAGTACGGGACTAGCGGAAACCGGGGAGCTGTTTTTT
CASSTGLAETGELFF
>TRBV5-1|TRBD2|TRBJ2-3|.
TGCGCCAGCAGCCGCGTCGGGACTAGCGGCGATACGCAGTATTTT
CASSRVGTSGDTQYF
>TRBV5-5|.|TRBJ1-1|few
TGTGCCAGCAGCCTGGTTAGGAGGTCTGAAGCTTTCTTT
CASSLVRRSEAFF
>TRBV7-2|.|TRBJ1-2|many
TGTGCCAGCAGCTTCCAGGGACCATATGGCTACACCTTC
CASSFQGPYGYTF
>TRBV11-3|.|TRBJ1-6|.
TGTGCCAGCAGCCAGCGGAGGAATTCACCCCTCCACTTT
CASSQRRNSPLHF
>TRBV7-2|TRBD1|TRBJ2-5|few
TGTGCCAGCAGCGGGACAGGGGCGACCTGGGGCGAGACCCAGTACTTC
CASSGTGATWGETQYF
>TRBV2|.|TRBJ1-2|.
TGTGCCAGCACTCTTAGCCCCCTTAATTATGGCTACACCTTC
CASTLSPLNYGYTF
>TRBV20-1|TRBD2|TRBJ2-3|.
TGCAGTGCTGCAGGTAGCGGGGGGCCAGATACGCAGTATTTT
CSAAGSGGPDTQYF
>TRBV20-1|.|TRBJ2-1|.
TGCAGTGCTAGAGATGAGTTGGCGAATGAGCAGTTCTTC
CSARDELANEQFF
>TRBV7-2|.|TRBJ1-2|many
TGTGCCAGCAGCTCCTTCGTTACCGGCCCCTATGGCTACACCTTC
CASSSFVTGPYGYTF
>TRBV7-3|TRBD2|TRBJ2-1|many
TGTGCCAGCAGCTCGACTAGCGGGTACAATGAGCAGTTCTTC
CASSSTSGYNEQFF
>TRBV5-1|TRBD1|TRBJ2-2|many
TGCGCCAGCAGCTTGGATACAGGGGTCACCGGGGAGCTGTTTTTT
CASSLDTGVTGELFF
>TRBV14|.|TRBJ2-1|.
TGTGCCCCCTGGGGGCAGCAGTTCTTC
CAPWGQQFF